Presented here are 25 T cell receptor beta chains from one specimen sequenced in a study of Ad26.COV2.S vaccination and SARS-CoV-2 variants. Measured with immunoSEQ multiplex PCR; TCRdb has only the in-frame clones, and not every one. The sample consists of 380,000 or so clones, 88% of them appearing once. Treatment in this sample: over 15 received Ad26.COV2.S at low or high dose, single or two shots; roughly five received placebo; per-sample allocation not given. All samples were drawn on day 63, counting from the first vaccine or placebo injection. The sample was peripheral blood, taken in a trial of Ad26.COV2.S vaccine versus placebo. The receptor source for this set is a person between 18 and 59 years old who received the Ad26.COV2.S COVID-19 vaccine or a placebo.

This chain links TRBV5-1 with TRBJ1-4; D is uncertain. The CDR3 covers 15 residues. Germline V gene lookup returns CDR1 SGHRS and CDR2 YFSETQ. V was clipped by 4 bases and J by 2 bases, with 12 bases between them. This CDR3 is CASSPLEPTNEKLFF. The CDR3, as DNA: TGCGCCAGCAGCCCACTGGAGCCCACTAATGAAAAACTGTTTTTT.

The V call is TRBV7-2, the J call TRBJ2-1; 11 nucleotides line up with TRBD2. The germline V gene has CDR1 SGHTA and CDR2 FQGNSA. The V segment lost 5 bases and the J segment 4 bases; nucleotides outside the gene matches: 7. The CDR3 is made up of 16 amino acids. CDR3 region: CASSGQTSGTYNEQFF. CDR3 DNA sequence: TGTGCCAGCAGCGGTCAGACTAGCGGGACTTACAATGAGCAGTTCTTC. The whole variable domain, filled in from reference TRBV7-2 and TRBJ2-1, reads GAGVSQSPSNKVTEKGKDVELRCDPISGHTALYWYRQSLGQGLEFLIYFQGNSAPDKSGLPSDRFSAERTGGSVSTLTIQRTQQEDSAVYLCASSGQTSGTYNEQFFGPGTRLTVL.

The gene calls are TRBV18 and TRBJ2-5; D possibly corresponds to TRBD2 (6 bases). CDR1 KGHSH and CDR2 LQKENI come from the germline V gene. V lost 6 bases and J lost 2, with 16 bases in between. This CDR3 region has 15 residues. The CDR3 protein is CASSPKEGLQETQYF. The CDR3 DNA sequence: TGTGCCAGCTCTCCTAAAGAGGGACTGCAAGAGACCCAGTACTTC.

V gene TRBV30 combines with J gene TRBJ1-2; D not resolved. Between the trimmed V and J ends, which lost 0 bases and 7 bases, there was a span of 12 bases. CDR1 is GTSNPN, CDR2 SVGIG, per germline (reference sequence). CDR3 length equals 13 residues. CDR3 region: CAWSVRGSTGYTF. CDR3 DNA sequence: TGTGCCTGGAGTGTACGGGGTTCGACTGGCTACACCTTC.

The J gene is TRBJ2-2, the V gene TRBV7-9, with 9 nucleotides matching TRBD1. CDR1 is SEHNR and CDR2 is FQNEAQ in the germline V gene (reference sequence). The J segment lost 6 bases and the V segment lost 7 bases, leaving 6 bases of the junction unmatched. The length of the CDR3 is 14 residues. The CDR3 spells CASTLRTGAGELFF. The CDR3 region has the DNA TGTGCCAGCACCTTGCGGACAGGGGCCGGGGAGCTGTTTTTT.

V gene TRBV4-1 combines with J gene TRBJ1-5; D ambiguous. Germline loops: CDR1 MGHRA, CDR2 YSYEKL. This CDR3 has 14 residues. V gave up 2 bases and J gave up 2 bases, with 7 bases separating them. The CDR3 nucleotides read TGCGCCAGCAGCCAACCGCCAGGCAATCAGCCCCAGCATTTT. It encodes CASSQPPGNQPQHF.

This clone appeared once. The chain joins TRBV27 to TRBJ2-5, with D tentatively TRBD1 or TRBD2 (5 bases each). This CDR3 is 16 amino acids long. V gave up 5 bases and J gave up 4 bases, with 20 bases separating them. Germline-derived CDR1 and CDR2 are MNHEY and SMNVEV (reference sequence). The CDR3 DNA reads TGTGCCAGCAGTGCGAGGGGTCCGATGTGGGGAGAGACCCAGTACTTC. Residues: CASSARGPMWGETQYF.

The V call is TRBV7-9, the J call TRBJ1-3, with D hard to call. There are 16 residues in the CDR3. The germline gives CDR1 SEHNR, CDR2 FQNEAQ (reference sequence). V lost 0 bases and J lost 0, with 9 bases in between. This CDR3 reads CASSLALASSGNTIYF. As DNA, the CDR3 is TGTGCCAGCAGCTTAGCTTTGGCGTCCTCTGGAAACACCATATATTTT. Full variable domain (remainder filled in from reference TRBV7-9 and TRBJ1-3): DTGVSQNPRHKITKRGQNVTFRCDPISEHNRLYWYRQTLGQGPEFLTYFQNEAQLEKSRLLSDRFSAERPKGSFSTLEIQRTEQGDSAMYLCASSLALASSGNTIYFGEGSWLTVV.

V and J are TRBV6-5 and TRBJ1-6; weak D call: TRBD1 (5 bases). Trimming left V 2 bases short and J 9 bases short, with 17 bases between. The CDR3 runs to 16 residues. Per germline, CDR1 MNHEY and CDR2 SVGAGI. The CDR3 DNA follows: TGTGCCAGCAGTTACGGCGGAACAGGAAGTACTTCACCCCTCCACTTT. Its protein is CASSYGGTGSTSPLHF.

Note on this clone: An end of the junction differs from the germline gene, which may be a read error. V is TRBV18 and J is TRBJ2-7; weak D call: TRBD1 (6 bases). The CDR3 has 12 amino acids. Germline V gene lookup returns CDR1 KGHSH and CDR2 LQKENI. The CDR3 sequence is CASSPQGHEQYF. In DNA form, the CDR3 reads TGTGCCAGCTCCCCACAGGGTCACGAGCAGTACTTC.

The rearrangement links TRBV25-1 to TRBJ2-5; TRBD1 agrees at 10 bases. J gave up 4 bases and V 7 bases, and 9 bases lay outside the gene matches. The germline V gene has CDR1 MGHDK and CDR2 SYGVNS. The CDR3 runs to 15 residues. The CDR3 reads CASNRDRGSGETQYF. The CDR3 DNA sequence: TGTGCCAGCAATCGGGACAGGGGCAGTGGAGAGACCCAGTACTTC. Filled out from reference TRBV25-1 and TRBJ2-5, the complete variable domain reads EADIYQTPRYLVIGTGKKITLECSQTMGHDKMYWYQQDPGMELHLIHYSYGVNSTEKGDLSSESTVSRIRTEHFPLTLESARPSHTSQYLCASNRDRGSGETQYFGPGTRLLVL.

This chain uses TRBV19 with TRBJ2-6, with a tentative D call TRBD2 (5 bases). The CDR3 is 15 amino acids. Per the germline V gene, CDR1 is LNHDA and CDR2 is SQIVND (reference sequence). V gave up 3 bases and J gave up 2 bases, with 8 bases separating them. The CDR3 DNA is TGTGCCAGTAGTATCCTGGAGGCTGGGGCCAACGTCCTGACTTTC. Translating it yields CASSILEAGANVLTF. The complete variable domain, with remaining parts taken from reference TRBV19 and TRBJ2-6, reads DGGITQSPKYLFRKEGQNVTLSCEQNLNHDAMYWYRQDPGQGLRLIYYSQIVNDFQKGDIAEGYSVSREKKESFPLTVTSAQKNPTAFYLCASSILEAGANVLTFGAGSRLTVL.

This chain links TRBV27 with TRBJ2-7; D possibly uses TRBD1 or TRBD2 (6 bases each). V lost 7 bases to trimming and J lost 4 bases, with 20 bases between them. This CDR3 is built from 15 residues. Germline CDR1 is MNHEY and CDR2 is SMNVEV (reference sequence). In DNA, the CDR3 is TGTGCCAGCACTACCTCCCGGGGGCGTCGGTACGAGCAGTACTTC. Residues: CASTTSRGRRYEQYF.

This clone appeared once. J is TRBJ2-7 and V is TRBV7-2, with a possible D match to TRBD1 (6 bases). CDR1 and CDR2 (germline): SGHTA, FQGNSA. The length of the CDR3 is 11 residues. V lost 5 bases, J lost 7 bases, and 9 bases lay in between. CDR3 sequence reads: CASSQTGEQYF. In DNA, the CDR3 is TGTGCCAGCAGCCAAACAGGGGAGCAGTACTTC.

This chain links TRBV19 with TRBJ1-5, with no clear D. The CDR3 length is 13 residues. V was shortened by 5 bases and J by 8 bases, with 13 bases between the two germline ends. In germline, CDR1 is LNHDA, CDR2 SQIVND (reference sequence). In nucleotides, the CDR3 is TGTGCCAGTAGTCGGTTTCTTAATGAGCCCCAGCATTTT. It is translated as CASSRFLNEPQHF.

The count of this clone is one. V and J are TRBV7-2 and TRBJ2-7; TRBD1 matches 7 bases. This CDR3 region has 12 residues. Germline CDR1 and CDR2: SGHTA and FQGNSA. Trimming cost V 4 bases and J 9 bases; bases outside gene matches: 6. CDR3 residues: CASSYGTAVQYF. CDR3 DNA sequence: TGTGCCAGCAGCTATGGGACAGCCGTGCAGTACTTC.

This clone was observed a handful of times. The rearrangement links TRBV11-2 to TRBJ2-7; 7 nucleotides align to TRBD1. This CDR3 comprises 14 residues. Trimming took 5 bases from V and 4 from J; bases not matched to a gene: 8. The germline V gene encodes CDR1 SGHAT and CDR2 FQNNGV. In DNA form, the CDR3 reads TGTGCCAGCAGCCAGGTAGGGGGCGCGTACGAGCAGTACTTC. Translating it yields CASSQVGGAYEQYF.

This chain's CDR3 is CASSASTGDVYNEQFF. The CDR3 nucleotides are TGTGCCAGTAGTGCCTCGACAGGGGATGTCTACAATGAGCAGTTCTTC. V and J are TRBV19 and TRBJ2-1, with TRBD1 identical over 8 bases. The CDR3 length is 16 residues. Trimming at V came to 5 bases and at J to 3 bases, leaving 9 bases not matched to a gene. CDR1 and CDR2 from the germline V gene are LNHDA and SQIVND (reference sequence).

The rearrangement uses TRBV12-3 or TRBV12-4 and TRBJ1-2; D is undetermined. The CDR3 has 13 residues. V was clipped by 6 bases and J by 2 bases, with 10 bases between them. CDR3 sequence (DNA): TGTGCCAGCAGGGGGTTCGCCAACTATGGCTACACCTTC. It yields the protein CASRGFANYGYTF.

The V gene is TRBV7-9, the J gene TRBJ2-3; 10 bases agree with TRBD1. Germline loops: CDR1 SEHNR, CDR2 FQNEAQ (reference sequence). The CDR3 consists of 16 residues. Trimming at V came to 5 bases and at J to 9 bases, leaving 14 bases not matched to a gene. CDR3 residues: CASSTELGQGSYTQYF. The CDR3 DNA reads as TGTGCCAGCAGCACAGAGTTGGGACAGGGGTCTTACACGCAGTATTTT. Together with reference TRBV7-9 and TRBJ2-3, the CDR3 gives the full variable domain: DTGVSQNPRHKITKRGQNVTFRCDPISEHNRLYWYRQTLGQGPEFLTYFQNEAQLEKSRLLSDRFSAERPKGSFSTLEIQRTEQGDSAMYLCASSTELGQGSYTQYFGPGTRLTVL.

DNA of the CDR3: TGCGCCAGCCTCCCCTTCCCGGGACATTATAGCAATCAGCCCCAGCATTTT. It codes for CASLPFPGHYSNQPQHF. The chain recombines TRBV23-1 with TRBJ1-5, with a weak D call TRBD1 (6 bases). TRBV23-1 has ORF status, its function being uncertain. Trimming pared 8 bases from V and 0 bases from J, leaving 20 bases between. This CDR3 spans 17 amino acids.

The chain combines TRBV3-1 (or the pseudogene TRBV3-2) with TRBJ2-7, with 7 bases matching TRBD2. Germline lookup yields CDR1 LGHDT and CDR2 YNNKEL (reference sequence). V dropped 0 bases and J dropped 2; count of bases not matched to a gene: 31. The length of the CDR3 is 24 residues. Written as DNA, the CDR3 is TGTGCCAGCAGCCAAGAATGGGTTGGGCAGGGCTACGCCTGGGCGGGAGACCCCCCCTACGAGCAGTACTTC. Its protein product is CASSQEWVGQGYAWAGDPPYEQYF.

The chain joins TRBV19 to TRBJ1-2, with unresolved D. This CDR3 contains 13 residues. V lost 3 bases, J lost 4 bases, and 9 bases lay in between. CDR1 and CDR2 (germline): LNHDA, SQIVND (reference sequence). CDR3 amino acids: CASSIAPSYGYTF. CDR3 sequence (DNA): TGTGCCAGTAGTATCGCCCCATCCTATGGCTACACCTTC.

V and J are TRBV29-1 and TRBJ2-7, with TRBD1 matching 7 bases. The CDR3 totals 13 residues. Germline trimming cut 6 bases from V and 2 bases from J; bases unmatched to any gene: 7. CDR1 is SQVTM, CDR2 ANQGSEA, per germline. In DNA, the CDR3 is TGCAGCGTCCGACAGGGTAGTCCCTACGAGCAGTACTTC. It encodes CSVRQGSPYEQYF.

This chain links TRBV14 with TRBJ1-4; D possibly corresponds to TRBD1 (6 bases). The germline V gene has CDR1 SGHDN and CDR2 FVKESK. This CDR3 spans 16 amino acids. Trimming shortened V by 4 bases and J by 7 bases, and 19 bases separated the two germline ends. The DNA for the CDR3 is TGTGCCAGCAGCCCGGGGGCCTCCCGAGTGGGTGAAAAACTGTTTTTT. Protein product: CASSPGASRVGEKLFF.